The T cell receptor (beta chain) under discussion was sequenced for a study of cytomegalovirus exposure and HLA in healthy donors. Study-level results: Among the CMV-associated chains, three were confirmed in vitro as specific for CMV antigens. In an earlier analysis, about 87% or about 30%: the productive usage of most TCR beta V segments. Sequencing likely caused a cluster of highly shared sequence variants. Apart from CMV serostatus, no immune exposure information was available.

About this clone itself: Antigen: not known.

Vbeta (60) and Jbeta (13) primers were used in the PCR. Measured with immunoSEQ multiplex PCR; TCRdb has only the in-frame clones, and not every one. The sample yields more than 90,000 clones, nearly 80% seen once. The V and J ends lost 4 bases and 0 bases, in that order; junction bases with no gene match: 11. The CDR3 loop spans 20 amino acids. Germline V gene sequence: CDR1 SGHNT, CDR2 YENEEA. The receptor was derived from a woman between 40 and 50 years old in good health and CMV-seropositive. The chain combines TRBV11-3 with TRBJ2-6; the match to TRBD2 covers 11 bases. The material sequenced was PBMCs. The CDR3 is CASSSELAGAPPSGANVLTF. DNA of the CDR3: TGTGCCAGCAGCTCGGAACTAGCGGGAGCCCCCCCCTCTGGGGCCAACGTCCTGACTTTC.